This TCR beta chain appears in the sequencing data of a study of blood T cell repertoires in COVID-19. For the study at large: T cells, B-cell-depleted T cells, or PBMCs provided the cDNA or gDNA that served as material.

V trimming: 6 bases; J trimming: 5 bases; junction bases outside the gene matches: 14. The CDR3 spans 16 residues. In germline, CDR1 is SGHTA, CDR2 FQGNSA. Clones were sequenced by immunoSEQ multiplex PCR, and TCRdb holds only the in-frame ones, with some missing. The sample contains over 200,000 clones, 80% to 90% of which appear only once. Sequenced input: peripheral blood. This TCR was recovered from a young man with COVID-19, enrolled during active disease. The chain links TRBV7-2 to TRBJ2-5, with 8 bases fitting TRBD1. As DNA, the CDR3 is TGTGCCAGCAGATCTACAGGGGGAAGCGTCTGGGAGACCCAGTACTTC. Translation gives CASRSTGGSVWETQYF.